A selection of T cell receptor beta chains follows, all from one sample in a study of T cell repertoires in aging, cancer and after chemotherapy. Using its own MiXCR run on the multiplex PCR reads, TCRdb lists one record per CDR3 protein. Of roughly 9,900 distinct CDR3 sequences listed, roughly 32% are singletons. The sequencing sample was made of blood. The receptors were gathered from a human donor in good health. CDR3s include the opening cysteine and the closing phenylalanine or tryptophan. Fields, in order: V gene, clone size, J gene, D gene, CDR3 DNA, CDR3 protein. D genes are given only for firm matches. Rows give clone size only sometimes, using once, few, many, or a class for an expanded clone.

v_call: TRBV20-1
clone_size: NA
j_call: TRBJ2-2
d_call: NA
cdr3_nt: TGCAGTGCTAGAGAGGCGGGTTTTCACACCGGGGAGCTGTTTTTT
cdr3_aa: CSAREAGFHTGELFF

v_call: TRBV6-5
clone_size: NA
j_call: TRBJ1-6
d_call: NA
cdr3_nt: TGTGCCAGCAGGTCCCAGGGGAACTATAATTCACCCCTCCACTTT
cdr3_aa: CASRSQGNYNSPLHF

v_call: TRBV30
clone_size: NA
j_call: TRBJ1-1
d_call: NA
cdr3_nt: TGTGCCTGGAGGGCGAACATGAACACTGAAGCTTTCTTT
cdr3_aa: CAWRANMNTEAFF

v_call: TRBV19
clone_size: few
j_call: TRBJ1-6
d_call: TRBD1
cdr3_nt: TGTGCCAGTAGTGCCTGGACAGGGCGGAATTCACCCCTCCACTTT
cdr3_aa: CASSAWTGRNSPLHF

v_call: TRBV18
clone_size: few
j_call: TRBJ2-1
d_call: TRBD2
cdr3_nt: TGTGCCAGCTCACCCACTAGCGGGAGGGATAATGAGCAGTTCTTC
cdr3_aa: CASSPTSGRDNEQFF

v_call: TRBV6-5
clone_size: medium-sized
j_call: TRBJ2-7
d_call: NA
cdr3_nt: TGTGCCAGCAGTCACGGCCGGGACGGCTACGAGCAGTACTTC
cdr3_aa: CASSHGRDGYEQYF

v_call: TRBV19
clone_size: few
j_call: TRBJ1-1
d_call: TRBD1
cdr3_nt: TGTGCCAGTAGTCATAATACGGACAGGGAGCCCCGGGTTGAAGCTTTCTTT
cdr3_aa: CASSHNTDREPRVEAFF

v_call: TRBV6-5
clone_size: NA
j_call: TRBJ2-7
d_call: TRBD2
cdr3_nt: TGTGCCAGCAGTCATCTAGCGGGAGAAGGCGAGCAGTACTTC
cdr3_aa: CASSHLAGEGEQYF

v_call: TRBV6-1
clone_size: NA
j_call: TRBJ2-7
d_call: TRBD2
cdr3_nt: TGTGCCAGCTTGAGGGGGGCTAGCGGGAACTACGAGCAGTACTTC
cdr3_aa: CASLRGASGNYEQYF

v_call: TRBV6-1
clone_size: medium-sized
j_call: TRBJ1-1
d_call: NA
cdr3_nt: TGTGCCAGCAGTTGGGGCCAGAACACTGAAGCTTTCTTT
cdr3_aa: CASSWGQNTEAFF

v_call: TRBV5-1
clone_size: NA
j_call: TRBJ2-1
d_call: NA
cdr3_nt: TGCGCCAGCAGCTTGGGCTTTAACAATGAGCAGTTCTTC
cdr3_aa: CASSLGFNNEQFF

v_call: TRBV6-1
clone_size: few
j_call: TRBJ1-3
d_call: TRBD1
cdr3_nt: TGTGCCAGCAGTGAGCACACAGGGGAAGCTGGAAACACCATATATTTT
cdr3_aa: CASSEHTGEAGNTIYF

v_call: TRBV6-2/TRBV6-3
clone_size: once
j_call: TRBJ2-1
d_call: NA
cdr3_nt: TGTGCCAGCAGTTTCAGCCCGGGCTCCAGCGGTGAGCAGTTCTTC
cdr3_aa: CASSFSPGSSGEQFF

v_call: TRBV7-2
clone_size: NA
j_call: TRBJ2-1
d_call: NA
cdr3_nt: TGTGCCAGCAGCTTACGCCGGGGGACCGAGCAGTTCTTC
cdr3_aa: CASSLRRGTEQFF

v_call: TRBV12-3/TRBV12-4
clone_size: few
j_call: TRBJ2-1
d_call: NA
cdr3_nt: TGTGCCAGCAGTCGGAGCTACAATGAGCAGTTCTTC
cdr3_aa: CASSRSYNEQFF

v_call: TRBV30
clone_size: NA
j_call: TRBJ2-1
d_call: TRBD1
cdr3_nt: TGTGCCTGGACCCACCCCGGGACAGGGAGGAGTGAGCAGTTCTTC
cdr3_aa: CAWTHPGTGRSEQFF

v_call: TRBV19
clone_size: medium-sized
j_call: TRBJ1-6
d_call: TRBD1
cdr3_nt: TGTGCCAGTAAGCCCTCTGGCGGACAGGGGATTGAATCACCCCTCCACTTT
cdr3_aa: CASKPSGGQGIESPLHF

v_call: TRBV6-1
clone_size: NA
j_call: TRBJ2-5
d_call: TRBD2
cdr3_nt: TGTGCCAGCAGTTCCTTCGCACTAGCGGGAGGCGGGAAGACCCAGTACTTC
cdr3_aa: CASSSFALAGGGKTQYF

v_call: TRBV20-1
clone_size: NA
j_call: TRBJ1-6
d_call: NA
cdr3_nt: TGCAGTGCAGACCGGGACGGCCCTAATTCACCCCTCCACTTT
cdr3_aa: CSADRDGPNSPLHF

v_call: TRBV6-5
clone_size: NA
j_call: TRBJ2-3
d_call: NA
cdr3_nt: TGTGCCAGCAGCCAAGGTTTAGTGGTGACGGATACGCAGTATTTT
cdr3_aa: CASSQGLVVTDTQYF

v_call: TRBV5-5
clone_size: NA
j_call: TRBJ1-4
d_call: NA
cdr3_nt: TGTGCCAGCAGCCGGAGAGGGTGGGATGAAAAACTGTTTTTT
cdr3_aa: CASSRRGWDEKLFF

v_call: TRBV29-1
clone_size: medium-sized
j_call: TRBJ1-1
d_call: NA
cdr3_nt: TGCAGCGTTGGTTTTTTCGAGGATCCAGCTTTCTTT
cdr3_aa: CSVGFFEDPAFF

v_call: TRBV6-5
clone_size: NA
j_call: TRBJ1-1
d_call: NA
cdr3_nt: TGTGCCAGCAGTCCGGGGGGAGGGAACACTGAAGCTTTCTTT
cdr3_aa: CASSPGGGNTEAFF